This TCR beta chain derives from a study of T cell responses to AZD1222 COVID-19 vaccine. Findings and limits, study-wide: Spike-specific TCR breadth and depth grew following two AZD1222 doses. In all cases, repertoires were sampled only after the peak T cell response. The donor group comprised mostly white British people and more females; the analysis possibly underestimated clonal diversity. The reported proportion of spike-specific TCRs targeting unmutated variant regions was nearly half.

Generated by immunoSEQ multiplex PCR, the TCRdb table keeps only in-frame clones and is missing some. The sample includes approximately 130,000 clones, over 75% of them seen just once. Comment on this clone: Its antigen remains unknown.

V gave up 4 bases and J gave up 5 bases; unmatched junction bases: 7. CDR1 is SGDLS and CDR2 is YYNGEE in the germline V gene. The CDR3 is 15 residues long. The genes are TRBV9 and TRBJ2-5; 11 bases are a match to TRBD2. This sample comprised peripheral blood, obtained on day 0 of AZD1222 vaccination. The receptor's source is an adult in good health. This CDR3 reads CASSPGTSGPETQYF. The CDR3 DNA sequence: TGTGCCAGCAGCCCCGGGACTAGCGGCCCGGAGACCCAGTACTTC.